This T cell receptor beta chain was captured in a study of Graves' ophthalmopathy and Graves' hyperthyroidism. The sample holds many counts of this clonotype. V was pared by 6 bases and J by 0 bases, with 15 bases between. Looked up from germline, CDR1 is LNHDA and CDR2 is SQIVND (reference sequence). This CDR3 contains 15 residues. TCR beta CDR3 amplification used RNA transcripts. First-round RT-PCR relied on HTBI primers, and a second-round multiplex PCR came next. TCRdb analysed the multiplex PCR reads with MiXCR anew, one entry per CDR3 protein. This repertoire shows about 1.1 million distinct CDR3 sequences, approximately 35% found once; its top ten account for around 10%.

This sequence originates from an adult man with Graves' hyperthyroidism. This sequence joins TRBV19 and TRBJ2-7, with D perhaps matching TRBD1 (6 bases). The sample taken for sequencing was peripheral blood or thyroid tissue (not recorded which). For the CDR3, the DNA is TGTGCCAGTAGACGACGACAGGCCGCCTCCTACGAGCAGTACTTC. Translation gives CASRRRQAASYEQYF. Variable domain in full (rest from reference TRBV19 and TRBJ2-7): DGGITQSPKYLFRKEGQNVTLSCEQNLNHDAMYWYRQDPGQGLRLIYYSQIVNDFQKGDIAEGYSVSREKKESFPLTVTSAQKNPTAFYLCASRRRQAASYEQYFGPGTRLTVT.